The clone carrying this TCR beta chain was found a few times. The sample is drawn from a study of response to subunit inactivated influenza vaccine. From the RT-PCR reads, TCRdb called clonotypes with MiXCR, one entry per CDR3 protein. The table has more than 450,000 distinct CDR3 sequences, about 11% seen once. Deletions cut 4 bases from V and 7 bases from J, with 21 bases between. The CDR3 runs 16 residues. Per the germline V gene, CDR1 is SGHRS and CDR2 is YFSETQ. The same sample was also used in a study of T cells expressing NK-cell markers. That paper notes: TCR beta cDNA was generated via 5'RACE template switching incorporating UMIs. Four donors' CD3+CD56-NKG2C+ cells were dominated by the same clonotypes.

The chain is built from TRBV5-1 and TRBJ2-1, with D possibly TRBD1 on 6 matching bases. The sequence was obtained from a man aged 50-59 years who received an inactivated influenza vaccine. The material was PBMCs from blood, obtained on the day of vaccination. The CDR3, as DNA: TGCGCCAGCAGCACCCCGGGACACCAAAGGGGGAATGAGCAGTTCTTC. Encoded protein: CASSTPGHQRGNEQFF.